The clone carrying this T cell receptor (beta chain) is termed large. Its antigen is not identified. This record comes from a study of CD8+ T cells in alopecia areata. Looking at the study overall: Those treated were given oral tofacitinib at 5 to 10 mg twice daily. Findings of the study overall: Many expanded lesional clones persisted during tofacitinib (in both scalp and blood). Scalp clonality decreased significantly with tofacitinib, and so did expanded CD8+ clones among the top 100.

Treatment given: oral pan-JAK inhibitor, 5-10 mg twice daily. From alopecia areata patients, lesional scalp punch biopsies and peripheral blood were collected. Germline V gene data show CDR1 as SGHDT and CDR2 as YYEEEE. V lost 1 base to trimming and J lost 2 bases; unmatched junction nucleotides: 4. The CDR3 totals 15 residues. Extracted RNA was reverse transcribed into cDNA, the sequencing template. Sequencing was performed with immunoSEQ multiplex PCR; in TCRdb, only in-frame clones are kept and a portion is missing. Here the sample spans 7,000 or so clones, around 66% being singletons. This sample comprised skin, obtained at week 4, from a patient treated with tofacitinib. This receptor was taken from a human donor with alopecia areata. The chain has TRBV5-6 and TRBJ2-5; 8 nucleotides line up with TRBD2. The CDR3 bases are TGTGCCAGCAGCTTGAGACTAGCGACTCAAGAGACCCAGTACTTC. It specifies CASSLRLATQETQYF.